There are a few counts of the clone carrying this T cell receptor (beta chain). Clones were sequenced by immunoSEQ multiplex PCR, and TCRdb holds only the in-frame ones, with some missing. The table has 35,000 to 40,000 clones, approximately 83% seen once. This CDR3 region has 13 residues. Trimming removed 4 bases at V and 1 base at J, with 7 bases between. Germline V gene lookup returns CDR1 SGHTA and CDR2 FQGTGA. This record belongs to a study of CD4 T cells in relation to SARS-CoV-2 and coronaviruses. Input material: memory CD4+ T cells from PBMCs. This TCR derives from an adult with COVID-19. The chain recombines TRBV7-3 with TRBJ1-1, with D uncertain. The CDR3 DNA follows: TGTGCCAGCAGCTCTCAGGAGAACACTGAAGCTTTCTTT. It specifies CASSSQENTEAFF.